This TCR beta chain was captured by sequencing in a study of blood T cell repertoires in COVID-19. Background on the study: Spain, Italy and the United States supplied samples that represented acute and convalescent COVID-19. PBMCs, B-cell-depleted T cells, or T cells provided the cDNA or gDNA that made up the material.

This clone showed up just once. Per germline, CDR1 SGHAT and CDR2 FQNNGV. This CDR3 is built from 12 residues. V was cut by 5 bases and J by 3 bases, with 7 bases left in between. The study recruited people aged roughly 18 to 100 years across approximately 25 US areas. Clinical history as reported by participants underpinned cohort assignment. TCRdb's copy holds only in-frame clones and misses some; the assay was immunoSEQ multiplex PCR. The table has 250,000 to 300,000 clones, approximately 91% seen once. Sequencing was performed on PBMCs or T cells enriched from blood (not recorded which). The sequence was obtained from a human donor in a cohort exposed to, infected with or recovered from COVID-19 (not recorded which). The donor label of this sample is uncertain. The gene calls are TRBV11-2 and TRBJ2-5; D possibly corresponds to TRBD1 (5 bases). CDR3 nucleotides: TGTGCCAGCAGCGCGACAGAAGAGACCCAGTACTTC. This sequence encodes CASSATEETQYF.